The rows below give T cell receptor beta chains drawn from one sample of a study of blood T cell repertoires in COVID-19. TCRdb keeps only in-frame clones here, not all; method: immunoSEQ multiplex PCR. The data hold 50,000 to 65,000 clones, with approximately 87% observed a single time. Sequencing was done on a sample of peripheral blood. Receptors originate from a man aged 35 to 55 with active COVID-19. The CDR3 runs from the conserved cysteine through the conserved F or W. The D gene is left open where the match is weak. Part of the rows lack a size; the others show once, few, many or a class for expanded clones.

>.|TRBV19|TRBJ2-3|13|once
CASSIVGSDTQYF
TGTGCCAGTAGTATAGTAGGGAGCGATACGCAGTATTTT
>TRBD1|TRBV27|TRBJ1-2|15|.
CASSDLETGNYGYTF
TGTGCCAGCAGTGACCTAGAGACAGGGAACTATGGCTACACCTTC
>TRBD2|TRBV6-5|TRBJ2-7|15|.
CASRLERERRREQYF
TGTGCCAGCAGGCTGGAGCGGGAGCGGCGGAGAGAGCAGTACTTC
>TRBD2|TRBV19|TRBJ2-5|15|.
CASSTQRERGETQYF
TGTGCCAGTAGTACTCAGCGGGAGAGGGGCGAGACCCAGTACTTC
>.|TRBV7-2|TRBJ1-1|12|.
CASSTSGRGAFF
TGTGCCAGCAGCACATCGGGGCGGGGAGCTTTCTTT
>TRBD1|TRBV2|TRBJ1-6|14|.
CASSAGQDNSPLHF
TGTGCCAGCAGTGCGGGACAGGATAATTCACCCCTCCACTTT
>TRBD1|TRBV10-3|TRBJ2-1|15|once
CAITGGDRNYNEQFF
TGTGCCATCACGGGCGGGGACAGGAACTACAATGAGCAGTTCTTC
>.|TRBV21-1|TRBJ2-1|14|.
CASSKELAGNEQFF
TGTGCCAGCAGCAAAGAATTAGCGGGAAATGAGCAGTTCTTC
>TRBD2|TRBV2|TRBJ2-1|15|.
CAIAGLAGGLDEQFF
TGTGCCATCGCCGGACTAGCGGGAGGTCTAGATGAGCAGTTCTTC
>TRBD2|TRBV27|TRBJ2-3|22|.
CASREGGGISGRLGASTDTQYF
TGTGCCAGCAGGGAGGGCGGCGGGATTAGCGGGAGATTGGGTGCTAGCACAGATACGCAGTATTTT
>.|TRBV13|TRBJ2-1|13|.
CASSLRPLEEQFF
TGTGCCAGCAGCCTACGTCCCCTAGAAGAGCAGTTCTTC
>.|TRBV29-1|TRBJ2-3|15|once
CSGGRREGLTDTQYF
TGCAGCGGCGGTAGGAGGGAAGGGCTCACAGATACGCAGTATTTT
>.|TRBV6-6|TRBJ2-1|13|.
CASSYGGRNEQFF
TGTGCCAGCAGTTACGGAGGGCGCAATGAGCAGTTCTTC
>TRBD1|TRBV4-1|TRBJ1-3|17|.
CASSPTLGQGGGNTIYF
TGCGCCAGCAGCCCAACCCTAGGACAGGGTGGGGGAAACACCATATATTTT
>TRBD2|TRBV27|TRBJ2-1|16|once
CASRMGLAARVGEQFF
TGTGCCAGCAGGATGGGACTAGCGGCCCGAGTCGGTGAGCAGTTCTTC
>TRBD1|TRBV2|TRBJ1-1|14|.
CASSDWTGNTEAFF
TGTGCCAGCAGTGATTGGACAGGGAACACTGAAGCTTTCTTT
>.|TRBV10-3|TRBJ2-7|13|.
CAIGNDGAIEQYF
TGTGCCATCGGTAATGATGGGGCGATCGAGCAGTACTTC
>.|TRBV4-1|TRBJ2-7|16|once
CASSQENSGVGYEQYF
TGCGCCAGCAGCCAAGAAAATAGCGGCGTTGGCTACGAGCAGTACTTC
>TRBD1|TRBV6-4|TRBJ1-2|15|.
CASSDSTGGKMGYTF
TGTGCCAGCAGCGACTCTACAGGGGGCAAAATGGGCTACACCTTC
>TRBD2|TRBV24-1|TRBJ2-7|14|.
CAPIPKRGVYEQYF
TGTGCCCCTATCCCGAAGCGGGGGGTCTACGAGCAGTACTTC
>TRBD2|TRBV14|TRBJ2-1|16|.
CASSPYSGSSYNEQFF
TGTGCCAGCAGCCCCTATAGCGGGAGCTCCTACAATGAGCAGTTCTTC
>TRBD2|TRBV5-1|TRBJ2-3|15|few
CASSWRGRAEDTQYF
TGCGCCAGCAGCTGGCGCGGGAGGGCCGAAGATACGCAGTATTTT
>.|TRBV19|TRBJ2-7|14|.
CASSPQGGTYEQYF
TGTGCCAGTAGTCCACAGGGGGGGACCTACGAGCAGTACTTC
>.|TRBV28|TRBJ1-6|16|.
CASSFRAMGYNSPLHF
TGTGCCAGCAGTTTCAGGGCAATGGGATATAATTCACCCCTCCACTTT
>.|TRBV11-1|TRBJ2-5|13|once
CASSEHTQETQYF
TGTGCCAGCAGCGAACACACCCAAGAGACCCAGTACTTC
>.|TRBV24-1|TRBJ2-7|13|.
CATSDYGGYEQYF
TGTGCCACCAGTGATTACGGTGGCTACGAGCAGTACTTC
>.|TRBV5-1|TRBJ1-1|14|.
CASNLRGGNTEAFF
TGCGCCAGCAATCTGCGGGGCGGGAACACTGAAGCTTTCTTT
>TRBD2|TRBV2|TRBJ2-1|16|few
CASSPGLAESYNEQFF
TGTGCCAGCAGTCCGGGACTAGCGGAGTCCTACAATGAGCAGTTCTTC
>TRBD1|TRBV28|TRBJ1-2|15|.
CASSLGRGPNYGYTF
TGTGCCAGCAGTTTAGGCAGGGGGCCCAACTATGGCTACACCTTC
>.|TRBV3-1/TRBV3-2|TRBJ1-3|15|.
CASSDMGQSGNTIYF
TGTGCCAGCAGCGATATGGGCCAATCTGGAAACACCATATATTTT
>TRBD2|TRBV6-4|TRBJ2-4|15|once
CASKLGLADPSIQYF
TGTGCCAGCAAACTTGGACTAGCGGATCCTTCCATTCAGTACTTC
>.|TRBV10-3|TRBJ1-1|14|.
CAITEGVSRAEAFF
TGTGCCATCACCGAAGGGGTCTCACGCGCTGAAGCTTTCTTT
>TRBD1|TRBV2|TRBJ2-1|19|.
CASTIDRGGAASSYNEQFF
TGTGCCAGCACTATCGACAGGGGTGGGGCGGCCAGCTCCTACAATGAGCAGTTCTTC
>.|TRBV20-1|TRBJ2-7|11|.
CSASIPREQYF
TGCAGTGCTAGTATCCCTAGGGAGCAGTACTTC
>.|TRBV19|TRBJ1-4|12|.
CASTALDEKLFF
TGTGCCAGTACCGCGCTTGATGAAAAACTGTTTTTT
>TRBD2|TRBV18|TRBJ2-7|16|.
CASSPLSGRGSYEQYF
TGTGCCAGCTCACCTTTGAGCGGGAGGGGCTCCTACGAGCAGTACTTC
>TRBD2|TRBV7-2|TRBJ2-3|16|.
CASSHRLAGGTDTQYF
TGTGCCAGCAGCCACCGGCTAGCGGGGGGCACAGATACGCAGTATTTT